The next 15 T cell receptor beta chains were all read from a single sample in a study of blood T cell repertoires in COVID-19. The data were produced by immunoSEQ multiplex PCR, yet TCRdb's version contains in-frame clones alone and is incomplete. Of almost 200,000 clones detected, 70% to 90% appear once; the ten largest clones hold 0.6% to 0.9%. Sequencing input: peripheral blood. Every receptor here comes from a woman in her seventies with acute or convalescent COVID-19.

The V and J genes are TRBV2 and TRBJ1-5; 9 bases align to TRBD1. Germline CDR1 and CDR2: SNHLY and FYNNEI. CDR3 length: 16 amino acids. V was pared by 5 bases and J by 3 bases, with 8 bases of the junction left unmatched. CDR3 amino acids: CASSSSTGGVNQPQHF. The CDR3, as DNA: TGTGCCAGCAGTTCCTCGACAGGGGGAGTCAATCAGCCCCAGCATTTT.

V usage is TRBV7-2 and J usage is TRBJ2-5, with 15 bases identical to TRBD2. This CDR3 is built from 18 residues. The germline V gene encodes CDR1 SGHTA and CDR2 FQGNSA. The V gene end was trimmed by 1 base and the J gene end by 4 bases; junction bases not matched to a gene: 7. The CDR3 protein is CASSLVRRTSGRGETQYF. The CDR3 nucleotides read TGTGCCAGCAGCTTAGTTCGTCGGACTAGCGGGAGGGGAGAGACCCAGTACTTC.

This clone was counted between two and nine times. The CDR3 protein is CASSLSKWAFKDQPQHF. CDR3 bases: TGTGCCAGCAGTTTATCAAAGTGGGCCTTCAAAGATCAGCCCCAGCATTTT. The rearrangement joins TRBV28 to TRBJ1-5; D remains ambiguous. The ends were cut back, 1 base at V and 5 bases at J, with 18 bases in the middle. Germline V gene data show CDR1 as MDHEN and CDR2 as SYDVKM. CDR3 length: 17 amino acids.

The chain carries TRBV19 and TRBJ1-5, with 10 bases lining up with TRBD1. CDR1 is LNHDA and CDR2 is SQIVND in the germline V gene (reference sequence). V shed 1 base, J shed 2 bases, and the junction held 2 bases outside the gene matches. This CDR3 is 16 amino acids long. This CDR3 reads CASSIAGTGGNQPQHF. The CDR3 coding sequence is TGTGCCAGTAGTATAGCAGGGACAGGGGGCAATCAGCCCCAGCATTTT.

The chain has TRBV27 and TRBJ1-1; D is perhaps TRBD1 (5 bases). The length of the CDR3 is 15 residues. The germline V and J ends were trimmed by 6 bases and 6 bases, with 20 bases remaining between them. The germline V gene has CDR1 MNHEY and CDR2 SMNVEV (reference sequence). CDR3 coding DNA: TGTGCCAGCAGCCCTTTGCCCGGACAATTGGCTGAAGCTTTCTTT. It codes for CASSPLPGQLAEAFF.

The table lists this clone with a count of one. V and J are TRBV11-2 and TRBJ2-1; D not certain. CDR1 and CDR2 from the germline V gene are SGHAT and FQNNGV. V lost 3 bases to trimming and J lost 12 bases, with 12 bases between them. This CDR3 has 12 amino acids. The CDR3 DNA follows: TGTGCCAGCAGCTTCATAGGAGCGAGGCAGTTCTTC. It translates to CASSFIGARQFF.

J is TRBJ2-3 and V is TRBV11-2; 9 bases line up with TRBD2. Germline CDR1 reads SGHAT; CDR2 reads FQNNGV. V dropped 1 base and J dropped 0; count of bases not matched to a gene: 5. This CDR3 comprises 17 residues. CDR3 coding DNA: TGTGCCAGCAGCTTAGTACCTAGCGGGACTAGCACAGATACGCAGTATTTT. It encodes CASSLVPSGTSTDTQYF.

The chain is built from TRBV19 and TRBJ1-5; 7 nucleotides align to TRBD1. V was pared by 6 bases and J by 6 bases, with 11 bases of the junction left unmatched. Germline loops: CDR1 LNHDA, CDR2 SQIVND (reference sequence). CDR3 size: 15 residues. The CDR3 region is CASRDSGTDTQPQHF. CDR3 DNA: TGTGCCAGTAGGGATTCCGGGACAGACACTCAGCCCCAGCATTTT.

The chain employs TRBV27 and TRBJ1-5; D is unclear. Germline CDR1 reads MNHEY; CDR2 reads SMNVEV (reference sequence). The CDR3 consists of 18 residues. The germline V and J ends were trimmed by 5 bases and 1 base, with 21 bases remaining between them. The CDR3 here is CASSPREGWWLSNQPQHF. The CDR3, as DNA: TGTGCCAGCAGTCCCCGGGAGGGTTGGTGGTTGAGCAATCAGCCCCAGCATTTT.

The chain carries TRBV10-3 and TRBJ2-7; perhaps TRBD2 as D (6 bases). Per the germline V gene, CDR1 is ENHRY and CDR2 is SYGVKD. Trimming removed 2 bases at V and 3 bases at J, with 14 bases between. The CDR3 consists of 15 residues. CDR3 loop: CAISEMGKGGYEQYF. Here the CDR3 DNA reads TGTGCCATCAGTGAGATGGGGAAGGGAGGCTACGAGCAGTACTTC.

The chain employs TRBV19 and TRBJ1-1; 8 bases map to TRBD1. Losses at the gene ends were 4 bases for V and 4 bases for J; bases not matched to a gene: 8. The CDR3 contains 15 residues. Germline CDR1 is LNHDA and CDR2 is SQIVND (reference sequence). CDR3 coding DNA: TGTGCCAGTAGTACGCAGCAGGGGGCGAGCACTGAAGCTTTCTTT. Its protein product is CASSTQQGASTEAFF.

V usage is TRBV4-3 and J usage is TRBJ2-7; D gene ambiguous. This CDR3 spans 14 amino acids. Trimming took off 2 bases at V and 2 bases at J, with 10 bases between the two ends. From germline, CDR1 is LGHNA and CDR2 YSLEER. The CDR3 sequence is CASSQQTGTYEQYF. CDR3 DNA sequence: TGCGCCAGCAGCCAACAGACGGGTACCTACGAGCAGTACTTC.

This chain joins TRBV6-5 and TRBJ1-3, with a tentative D call TRBD1 (6 bases). The CDR3 consists of 14 residues. Germline V CDR1 and CDR2: MNHEY, SVGAGI. The germline V and J ends were trimmed by 6 bases and 4 bases, with 13 bases remaining between them. The CDR3 DNA reads as TGTGCCAGCAGCACCCCGGGGGGCGGAAACACCATATATTTT. It yields the protein CASSTPGGGNTIYF.

The V call is TRBV6-6, the J call TRBJ2-2; 7 nucleotides align to TRBD2. V was pared by 2 bases and J by 3 bases, with 6 bases of the junction left unmatched. The CDR3 sequence is 16 residues long. Germline-derived CDR1 and CDR2 are MNHNY and SVGAGI (reference sequence). Here the CDR3 DNA reads TGTGCCAGCAGTTACATAAAGGGACTACACACCGGGGAGCTGTTTTTT. The encoded protein is CASSYIKGLHTGELFF.

This clone was counted only a few times. V and J are TRBV7-2 and TRBJ1-1, with a possible D match to TRBD1 (5 bases). Germline V lookup: CDR1 SGHTA, CDR2 FQGNSA. Trimming cost V 6 bases and J 0 bases, with 14 bases left between them. CDR3 size: 15 residues. The CDR3 protein is CASRVRRDVNTEAFF. DNA for the CDR3: TGTGCCAGCAGAGTTAGGAGGGACGTGAACACTGAAGCTTTCTTT.